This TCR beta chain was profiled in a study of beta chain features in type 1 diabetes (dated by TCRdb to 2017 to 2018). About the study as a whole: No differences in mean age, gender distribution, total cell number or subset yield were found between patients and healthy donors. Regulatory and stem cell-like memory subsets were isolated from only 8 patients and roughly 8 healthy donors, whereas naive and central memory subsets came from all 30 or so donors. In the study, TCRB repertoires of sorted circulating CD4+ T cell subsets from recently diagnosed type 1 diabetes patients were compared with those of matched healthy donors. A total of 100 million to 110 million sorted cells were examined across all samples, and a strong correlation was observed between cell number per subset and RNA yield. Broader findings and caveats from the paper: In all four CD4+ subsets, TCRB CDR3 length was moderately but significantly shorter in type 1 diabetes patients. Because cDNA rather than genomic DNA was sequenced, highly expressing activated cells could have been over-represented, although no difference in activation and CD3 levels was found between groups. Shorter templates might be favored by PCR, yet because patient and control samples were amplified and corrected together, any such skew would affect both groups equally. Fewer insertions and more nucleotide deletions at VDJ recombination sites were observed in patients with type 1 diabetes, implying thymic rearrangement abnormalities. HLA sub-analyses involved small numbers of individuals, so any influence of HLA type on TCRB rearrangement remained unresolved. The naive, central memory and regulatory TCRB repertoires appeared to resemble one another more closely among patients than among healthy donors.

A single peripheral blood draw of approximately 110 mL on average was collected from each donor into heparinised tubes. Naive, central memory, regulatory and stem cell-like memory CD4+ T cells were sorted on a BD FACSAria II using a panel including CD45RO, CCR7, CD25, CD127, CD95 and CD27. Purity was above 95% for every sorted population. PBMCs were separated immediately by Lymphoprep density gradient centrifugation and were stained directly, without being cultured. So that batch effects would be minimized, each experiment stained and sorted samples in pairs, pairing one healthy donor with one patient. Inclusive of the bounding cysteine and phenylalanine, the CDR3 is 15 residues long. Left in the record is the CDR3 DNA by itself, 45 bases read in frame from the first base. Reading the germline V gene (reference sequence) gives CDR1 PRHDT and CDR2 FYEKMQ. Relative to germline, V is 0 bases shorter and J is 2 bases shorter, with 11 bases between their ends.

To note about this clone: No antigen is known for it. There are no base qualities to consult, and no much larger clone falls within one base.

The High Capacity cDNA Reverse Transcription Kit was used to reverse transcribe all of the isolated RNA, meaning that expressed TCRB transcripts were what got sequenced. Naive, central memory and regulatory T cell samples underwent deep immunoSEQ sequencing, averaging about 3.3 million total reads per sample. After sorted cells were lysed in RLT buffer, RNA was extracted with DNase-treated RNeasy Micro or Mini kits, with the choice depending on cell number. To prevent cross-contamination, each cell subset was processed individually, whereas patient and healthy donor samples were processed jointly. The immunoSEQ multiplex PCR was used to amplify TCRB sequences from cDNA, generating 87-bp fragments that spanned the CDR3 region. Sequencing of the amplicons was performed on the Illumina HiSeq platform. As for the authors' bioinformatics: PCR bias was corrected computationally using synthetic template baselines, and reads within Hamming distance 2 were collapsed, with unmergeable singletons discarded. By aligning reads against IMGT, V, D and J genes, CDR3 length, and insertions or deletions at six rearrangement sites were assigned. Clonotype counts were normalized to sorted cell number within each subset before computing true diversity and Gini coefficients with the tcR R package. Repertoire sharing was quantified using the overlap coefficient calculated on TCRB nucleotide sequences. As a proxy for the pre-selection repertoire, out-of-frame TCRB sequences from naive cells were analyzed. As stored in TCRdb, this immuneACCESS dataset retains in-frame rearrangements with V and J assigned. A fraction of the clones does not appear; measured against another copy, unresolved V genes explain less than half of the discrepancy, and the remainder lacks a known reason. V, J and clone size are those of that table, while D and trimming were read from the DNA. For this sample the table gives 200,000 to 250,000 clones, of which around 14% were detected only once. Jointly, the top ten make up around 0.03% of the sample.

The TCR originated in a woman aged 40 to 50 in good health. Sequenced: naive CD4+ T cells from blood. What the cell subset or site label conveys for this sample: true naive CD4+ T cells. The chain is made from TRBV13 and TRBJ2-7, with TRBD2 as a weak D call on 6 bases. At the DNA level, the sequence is TGTGCCAGCAGCTTAGGCGGGGGTAGTCCCTACGAGCAGTACTTC. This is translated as CASSLGGGSPYEQYF.